A selection of T cell receptor beta chains follows, all from one sample in a study of PD-1 blockade in classical Hodgkin lymphoma. Profiling relied on immunoSEQ multiplex PCR, and the TCRdb table lists in-frame clones only, not all of them. The sample holds about 6,400 clones, approximately 71% seen once. The sample in question was CD8+ T cells from blood, obtained before the fourth cycle of nivolumab. The receptors derive from a human donor with classical Hodgkin lymphoma. CDR3s include the opening cysteine and the closing phenylalanine or tryptophan. A D gene is named only where the DNA matches it firmly. Some rows have no size entry. The others give once, few or many, or a class for an expanded clone.

J gene	clone size	D gene	V gene	CDR3 DNA	CDR3 protein
TRBJ1-1	NA	NA	TRBV11-1	TGTGCCAGCAGCTTCGAAAACACTGAAGCTTTCTTT	CASSFENTEAFF
TRBJ2-7	NA	NA	TRBV4-3	TGCGCCAGCAGCCAAGATACGTTATGGGAGCAGTACTTC	CASSQDTLWEQYF
TRBJ1-2	NA	TRBD1	TRBV29-1	TGCAGCGTCGAAAACAGGGGTTGGGTCTATGGCTACACCTTC	CSVENRGWVYGYTF
TRBJ2-5	NA	NA	TRBV7-9	TGTGCCAGCAGCCTATTATCGGGGGACCAAGAGACCCAGTACTTC	CASSLLSGDQETQYF
TRBJ2-1	NA	TRBD2	TRBV2	TGTGCCAGGAGTCGACGCGCGGGAGTAGTCCATGAGCAGTTCTTC	CARSRRAGVVHEQFF
TRBJ2-1	NA	TRBD2	TRBV28	TGTGCCAGCACATTACCCTGGGGGGAGGCTAGCGGATACAATGAGCAGTTCTTC	CASTLPWGEASGYNEQFF
TRBJ2-7	NA	NA	TRBV5-1	TGCGCCAGCAGCTTGGGGGAGTTTGTACCCGAGCAGTACTTC	CASSLGEFVPEQYF
TRBJ2-1	NA	NA	TRBV19	TGTGCCAGTAGTCCCCGAGCTCTTAATGAGCAGTTCTTC	CASSPRALNEQFF
TRBJ2-7	NA	TRBD1	TRBV19	TGTGCCAGTAGTGCGGGGACAGGGAGAGCCTACGAGCAGTACTTC	CASSAGTGRAYEQYF
TRBJ2-2	NA	TRBD1	TRBV7-6	TGTGCCAGCAATATTGGACAGGGCTTACTGAACACCGGGGAGCTGTTTTTT	CASNIGQGLLNTGELFF
TRBJ2-7	large	NA	TRBV6-6	TGTGCCAGCAGTAAGGGCCCGGACCGCTACGAGCAGTACTTC	CASSKGPDRYEQYF
TRBJ2-7	medium-sized	NA	TRBV9	TGTGCCAGCAGCGTAGGGCAGGGGATATCCTACGAGCAGTACTTC	CASSVGQGISYEQYF
TRBJ2-7	NA	TRBD2	TRBV27	TGTGCCAGCAGTCCCCCGGGGGGGCTCTACGAGCAGTACTTC	CASSPPGGLYEQYF
TRBJ2-3	NA	NA	TRBV9	TGTGCCAGCAGCGGCCGGGATCCTTTT	CASSGRDPF
TRBJ2-3	NA	NA	TRBV7-9	TGTGCCAGCAGCGACAGGGTCGGGAGTACAGATACGCAGTATTTT	CASSDRVGSTDTQYF
TRBJ1-2	NA	NA	TRBV28	TGTGCCAGCAGTTTAGGGGGGGCGCGAGGCTATGGCTACACCTTC	CASSLGGARGYGYTF
TRBJ2-3	NA	TRBD1	TRBV7-6	TGTGCCAGCAGCCGGGTGTCCGGGACAGGGTTTTCTAGCACAGATACGCAGTATTTT	CASSRVSGTGFSSTDTQYF
TRBJ1-1	medium-sized	NA	TRBV5-1	TGCGCCAGCAGCTCAAGGGGAGGCTACACTGAAGCTTTCTTT	CASSSRGGYTEAFF
TRBJ1-1	NA	TRBD1	TRBV6-5	TGTGCCAGCAGTTACAACGACAGGGCCCAAGCTTTCTTT	CASSYNDRAQAFF
TRBJ1-1	NA	NA	TRBV6-5	TGTGCCAGCAGTTGGGGTCAGATGAACACTGAAGCTTTCTTT	CASSWGQMNTEAFF
TRBJ2-1	few	TRBD1	TRBV5-1	TGCGCCAGCAGCTTGGAGGTTAACAGGGGCAATGAGCAGTTCTTC	CASSLEVNRGNEQFF
TRBJ1-4	NA	TRBD1	TRBV18	TGTGCCAGCTCACCATACAGGGGGCGTCCGGAAAAACTGTTTTTT	CASSPYRGRPEKLFF
TRBJ2-7	NA	NA	TRBV27	TGTGCCAGCAGTCCATCAGTTGGGGTAGATCAGTACGAGCAGTACTTC	CASSPSVGVDQYEQYF
TRBJ2-1	NA	TRBD2	TRBV7-9	TGTGCCAGCAGTAGCGGGCCACTGACCAATGAGCAGTTCTTC	CASSSGPLTNEQFF
TRBJ1-3	NA	NA	TRBV5-4	TGTGCCAGCAGCTCCTCAGCCTCTGGAAACACCATATATTTT	CASSSSASGNTIYF
TRBJ2-1	NA	NA	TRBV4-1	TGCGCCAGCAGCCAAGTGGTGGGAGGATTATACAATGAGCAGTTCTTC	CASSQVVGGLYNEQFF
TRBJ1-2	once	NA	TRBV19	TGTGCCAGTAGTATAAGCCAGGTTTATGGCTACACCTTC	CASSISQVYGYTF
TRBJ1-2	NA	NA	TRBV7-9	TGTGCCAGCAGCTCATCGACAGGAATAATCTATGGCTACACCTTC	CASSSSTGIIYGYTF
TRBJ1-2	NA	TRBD1	TRBV30	TGTGCCTGGAGTACCGGGACAGGGGGAGGCTATGGCTACACCTTC	CAWSTGTGGGYGYTF
TRBJ2-3	once	NA	TRBV7-8	TGTGCCAGCAGCTTATTGGTCACAGATACGCAGTATTTT	CASSLLVTDTQYF
TRBJ2-1	NA	TRBD1	TRBV4-1	TGCGCCAGCAGCCAACAGGGGGCCGGAGTGAATGAGCAGTTCTTC	CASSQQGAGVNEQFF
TRBJ1-2	few	NA	TRBV4-1	TGCGCCAGCAGCCAAGATAGTAGGAGTGGGCAGGCCTATGGCTACACCTTC	CASSQDSRSGQAYGYTF
TRBJ1-1	NA	NA	TRBV10-3	TGTGCCATCAGTGAGTCCCGGGGGCTGAACACTGAAGCTTTCTTT	CAISESRGLNTEAFF
TRBJ2-3	NA	NA	TRBV10-1	TGCGCCAGCAGTGTCTACGGAGAGACAGATACGCAGTATTTT	CASSVYGETDTQYF
TRBJ1-1	NA	NA	TRBV7-9	TGTGCCAGCAGCTTATCGGAAAGTTTCACTGAAGCTTTCTTT	CASSLSESFTEAFF
TRBJ1-2	NA	NA	TRBV7-5	NA	CASSFGQGNYGYTF
TRBJ1-1	medium-sized	NA	TRBV30	TGTGCCTGGAGCACAGGGATTCAGAACACTGAAGCTTTCTTT	CAWSTGIQNTEAFF
TRBJ2-3	NA	TRBD1	TRBV7-9	TGTGCCAGCAGCTTAGGACAGGGCGTAACAGATACGCAGTATTTT	CASSLGQGVTDTQYF
TRBJ2-7	once	NA	TRBV5-6	TGTGCCAGCAGCTCTCTCAGACGGGTTTACTACGAGCAGTACTTC	CASSSLRRVYYEQYF
TRBJ2-7	NA	TRBD2	TRBV7-2	TGTGCCAGCAGCTTAGGGCTAGCGGGGCGGGTCAACTACGAGCAGTACTTC	CASSLGLAGRVNYEQYF